This entry concerns a single TCR beta chain. The J segment lost 2 bases and the V segment lost 0 bases, leaving 3 bases of the junction unmatched. The CDR3 is made up of 15 amino acids. Germline-derived CDR1 and CDR2 are SGHTA and FQGNSA. The data originate from a study of blood T cell repertoires in COVID-19. This table comes from immunoSEQ multiplex PCR, and its TCRdb copy is limited to in-frame clones, with some not included. The sample consists of over 35,000 clones, about 90% of them appearing once. This TCR was recovered from a young woman in a cohort sampled during active COVID-19. J is TRBJ2-7 and V is TRBV7-2; 8 bases match TRBD2. The sequenced sample was peripheral blood. In DNA form, the CDR3 reads TGTGCCAGCAGCTTAGCCGCAGCGGGGGCCTACGAGCAGTACTTC. It is translated as CASSLAAAGAYEQYF.